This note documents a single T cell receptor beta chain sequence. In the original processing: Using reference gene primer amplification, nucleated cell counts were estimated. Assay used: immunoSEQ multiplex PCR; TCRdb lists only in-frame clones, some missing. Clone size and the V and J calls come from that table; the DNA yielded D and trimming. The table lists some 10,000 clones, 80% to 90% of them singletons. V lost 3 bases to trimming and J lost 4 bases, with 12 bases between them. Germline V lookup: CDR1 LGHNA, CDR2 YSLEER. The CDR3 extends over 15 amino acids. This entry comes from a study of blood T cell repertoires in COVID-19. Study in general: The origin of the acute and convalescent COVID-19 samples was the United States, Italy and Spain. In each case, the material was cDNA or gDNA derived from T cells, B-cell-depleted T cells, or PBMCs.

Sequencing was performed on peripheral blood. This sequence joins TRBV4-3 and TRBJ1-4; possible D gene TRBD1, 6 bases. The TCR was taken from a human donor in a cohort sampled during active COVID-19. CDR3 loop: CASSQGGRDNEKLFF. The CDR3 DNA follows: TGCGCCAGCAGCCAGGGGGGGCGGGATAATGAAAAACTGTTTTTT.